Included here is one T cell receptor beta chain sequence, with context. Its antigen is undetermined. This entry is derived from a study of siplizumab effects on memory and regulatory T cells. Study findings and constraints: Siplizumab produced a significant drop in alloreactive sequences attributable to unstimulated CD4+ memory cells. It was not possible to assign a naive or memory phenotype to roughly 80-97% of proliferating CD4+ or CD8+ clones. Proliferating Tregs from siplizumab cultures lacked functional confirmation of suppression.

V trimming: 7 bases; J trimming: 5 bases; junction bases outside the gene matches: 11. Germline values: CDR1 SGHRS, CDR2 YFSETQ. The CDR3 covers 15 residues. Only in-frame clones appear in the TCRdb table, and some are missing; sequencing was by immunoSEQ multiplex PCR. The sample lists approximately 100,000 clones, 93% occurring once. The clonotype comes from a human donor in good health. The gene calls are TRBV5-1 and TRBJ2-3, with 9 bases that match TRBD1. The sequencing sample was made of non-Treg CD4+ T cells sorted from blood. CDR3 nucleotides: TGCGCCAGCTCTCTTCAGGACAGGGGTTTAGATACGCAGTATTTT. Encoded protein: CASSLQDRGLDTQYF.